This paragraph covers one T cell receptor beta chain sequence. The sample belongs to a study of technical replicates of blood from a handful of donors. Using immunoSEQ multiplex PCR, the repertoire was profiled, and TCRdb retains in-frame clones only, with some absent. The profile shows over 90,000 clones, 95% of them singletons. The V gene's germline CDR1 is MDHEN and CDR2 SYDVKM. The CDR3 is 14 amino acids. Trimming removed 4 bases at V and 1 base at J, with 8 bases between. The chain couples TRBV28 to TRBJ1-5, with a weak D call TRBD1 (5 bases). The sample taken for sequencing was T cells isolated from PBMCs. The receptor was isolated from a human donor in good health. The CDR3 DNA sequence: TGTGCCAGCAGTTCCGGACAAAGCAATCAGCCCCAGCATTTT. Encoded protein: CASSSGQSNQPQHF. The whole variable domain, remainder taken from reference TRBV28 and TRBJ1-5, is DVKVTQSSRYLVKRTGEKVFLECVQDMDHENMFWYRQDPGLGLRLIYFSYDVKMKEKGDIPEGYSVSREKKERFSLILESASTNQTSMYLCASSSGQSNQPQHFGDGTRLSIL.